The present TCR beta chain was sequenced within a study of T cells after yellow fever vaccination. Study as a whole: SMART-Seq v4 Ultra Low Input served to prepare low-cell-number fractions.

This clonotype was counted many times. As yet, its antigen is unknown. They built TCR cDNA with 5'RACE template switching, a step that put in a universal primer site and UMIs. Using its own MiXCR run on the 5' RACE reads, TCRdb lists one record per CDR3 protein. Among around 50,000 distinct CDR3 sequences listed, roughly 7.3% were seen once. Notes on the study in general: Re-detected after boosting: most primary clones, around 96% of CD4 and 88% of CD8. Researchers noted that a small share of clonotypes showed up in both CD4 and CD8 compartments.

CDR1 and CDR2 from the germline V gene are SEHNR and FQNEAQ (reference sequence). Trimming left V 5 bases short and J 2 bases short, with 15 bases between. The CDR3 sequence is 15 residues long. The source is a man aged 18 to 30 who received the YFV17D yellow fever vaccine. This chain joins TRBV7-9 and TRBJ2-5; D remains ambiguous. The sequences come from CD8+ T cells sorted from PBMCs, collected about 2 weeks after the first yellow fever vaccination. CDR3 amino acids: CASSGSTGLQETQYF. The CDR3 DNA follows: TGTGCCAGCAGCGGTAGTACGGGTCTTCAAGAGACCCAGTACTTC.